This T cell receptor (beta chain) was documented in a study of T cells in Graves' hyperthyroidism and ophthalmopathy. Trimming removed 0 bases at V and 4 bases at J, with 9 bases between. The germline gives CDR1 MNHNY, CDR2 SVGAGI (reference sequence). This CDR3 comprises 14 residues. Regions amplified from RNA transcripts were the TCR beta CDR3 regions. When the TCR CDR3 underwent first-round RT-PCR, the HTBI primer set was used. Each CDR3 protein is one row after TCRdb ran MiXCR on the multiplex PCR reads. Among under 450,000 distinct CDR3 sequences listed, less than 20% were seen once. This clonotype was counted at least ten times.

Sequencing was done on a sample of blood. The source of this sequence is a woman under 30 with Graves' hyperthyroidism. V is TRBV6-6 and J is TRBJ2-5, with D possibly TRBD1 on 5 matching bases. CDR3 amino acids: CASSYSAGRETQYF. CDR3 sequence (DNA): TGTGCCAGCAGTTACTCGGCAGGGCGAGAGACCCAGTACTTC.